The 28 T cell receptor beta chains below were found in one sample sequenced in a study of patients and donors after allogeneic stem cell transplantation. Using its own MiXCR run on the RT-PCR reads, TCRdb lists one record per CDR3 protein. The sample includes about 87,000 distinct CDR3 sequences, less than 5% of them seen just once. Sequencing was performed on blood, either unsorted or a sorted T cell fraction (not recorded which). These receptors originate from a human donor who was either an allogeneic HSCT recipient or a stem cell or donor lymphocyte infusion donor (not recorded which). It is not recorded whose cells these are; they may come from a transplant donor.

The chain has TRBV7-6 and TRBJ1-2, with D maybe TRBD1 (6 bases). Germline CDR1 reads SGHVS; CDR2 reads FNYEAQ. The CDR3 is 15 residues long. The V end was cut by 5 bases, the J end by 4 bases, with 17 bases between. The CDR3, as DNA: TGTGCCAGCAGCCGTACCGAGGACAGATCCTATGGCTACACCTTC. It yields the protein CASSRTEDRSYGYTF.

The sample holds many counts of this clonotype. Germline and junction disagree at one end, which may indicate a read error. V is TRBV3-1 and J is TRBJ2-1; weak D call: TRBD1 (6 bases). In germline, CDR1 is LGHDT, CDR2 YNNKEL (reference sequence). CDR3 length equals 15 residues. CDR3 sequence: CASSPTGLSNNEQFF. CDR3 bases: TGTGCCAGCAGCCCCACAGGGCTCTCCAACAATGAGCAGTTCTTC.

This chain connects TRBV6-2 or TRBV6-3 to TRBJ1-2; 8 bases line up with TRBD1. This CDR3 spans 13 amino acids. Germline trimming cut 8 bases from V and 6 bases from J; bases unmatched to any gene: 8. Germline V gene lookup returns CDR1 MNHEY and CDR2 SVGEGT. The CDR3 nucleotides read TGTGCCAGCGGCACAGGGGGAGTACATGGCTACACCTTC. Amino acids: CASGTGGVHGYTF.

V is TRBV18 and J is TRBJ2-1; 11 bases map to TRBD2. Trimming removed 6 bases from V and 3 bases from J; junction bases left unmatched: 4. There are 15 residues in the CDR3. CDR1 and CDR2 (germline): KGHSH, LQKENI. Here the CDR3 reads CASSIGTSGYNEQFF. CDR3 bases: TGTGCCAGCTCGATCGGGACTAGCGGCTACAATGAGCAGTTCTTC.

Many counts were recorded for this clonotype. The chain is built from TRBV5-1 and TRBJ1-3; D call uncertain. Germline-derived CDR1 and CDR2 are SGHRS and YFSETQ. CDR3 length: 16 residues. Trimming cost V 1 base and J 4 bases, with 15 bases left between them. CDR3: CASSLSSLQQGNTIYF. CDR3 DNA: TGCGCCAGCAGCTTGTCGTCTCTACAGCAGGGAAACACCATATATTTT.

There are many counts of this clonotype. The V and J genes are TRBV12-3 or TRBV12-4 and TRBJ2-2; 8 positions agree with TRBD2. V shed 5 bases, J shed 6 bases, and the junction held 2 bases outside the gene matches. This CDR3 is built from 13 residues. The DNA of the CDR3 is TGTGCCAGCAGTAATAGCGGGGCCGGGGAGCTGTTTTTT. Translation gives CASSNSGAGELFF.

This clonotype was counted ten times or more. The gene calls are TRBV3-1 and TRBJ1-2; D possibly corresponds to TRBD1 (5 bases). Germline V gives CDR1 LGHDT, CDR2 YNNKEL (reference sequence). The CDR3 has 13 amino acids. Deletions cut 0 bases from V and 10 bases from J, with 12 bases between. This CDR3 reads CASSQDNGRVYTF. CDR3 nucleotides: TGTGCCAGCAGCCAAGATAACGGCAGGGTCTACACCTTC.

V gene TRBV11-1 combines with J gene TRBJ2-3, with 10 bases lining up with TRBD2. Germline CDR1 SGHAT, CDR2 FQDESV (reference sequence). After removal of 4 bases from V and 11 bases from J, the junction contained 6 bases not matched to a gene. This CDR3 has 13 amino acids. CDR3 nucleotide sequence: TGTGCCAGCAGCTCCCCCCGACTAGCGGGGCAGTATTTT. Protein product: CASSSPRLAGQYF.

This clonotype was detected only a few times. The rearrangement uses TRBV20-1 and TRBJ1-3, with D hard to call. Trimming cost V 3 bases and J 4 bases, with 13 bases left between them. The V gene's germline CDR1 is DFQATT and CDR2 SNEGSKA (reference sequence). The CDR3 spans 14 residues. As DNA, the CDR3 is TGCAGTGCTAGCGAGGCATCCCGGGGAAACACCATATATTTT. Protein: CSASEASRGNTIYF.

This clonotype showed up many times. The genes are TRBV6-2 or TRBV6-3 and TRBJ1-2; the D is unclear. The CDR3 contains 14 residues. Per germline, CDR1 MNHEY and CDR2 SVGEGT. Trimming pared 5 bases from V and 3 bases from J, leaving 13 bases between. CDR3 sequence reads: CASSDGLTYYGYTF. In DNA, the CDR3 is TGTGCCAGCAGTGACGGACTGACGTACTATGGCTACACCTTC.

This clonotype was seen many times. The chain joins TRBV5-1 to TRBJ2-3; 7 bases align to TRBD2. In germline, CDR1 is SGHRS, CDR2 YFSETQ. This CDR3 contains 15 residues. With V trimmed by 2 bases and J by 0 bases, 3 bases remained unmatched. The CDR3 nucleotides read TGCGCCAGCAGCTTTAGTAGCGGGAGCACAGATACGCAGTATTTT. Amino acids: CASSFSSGSTDTQYF.

This clonotype was detected ten times or more. This chain connects TRBV7-9 to TRBJ2-7, with D tentatively TRBD2 (6 bases). Trimming removed 5 bases at V and 3 bases at J, with 11 bases between. Germline assignment: CDR1 SEHNR and CDR2 FQNEAQ (reference sequence). This CDR3 spans 13 amino acids. CDR3 sequence reads: CASSRRDDYEQYF. CDR3 DNA sequence: TGTGCCAGCAGCCGGAGGGACGACTACGAGCAGTACTTC. The full variable domain, rest sourced from reference TRBV7-9 and TRBJ2-7, is DTGVSQNPRHKITKRGQNVTFRCDPISEHNRLYWYRQTLGQGPEFLTYFQNEAQLEKSRLLSDRFSAERPKGSFSTLEIQRTEQGDSAMYLCASSRRDDYEQYFGPGTRLTVT.

The chain carries TRBV20-1 and TRBJ2-1; TRBD2 matches 9 bases. V shed 3 bases and J 9 bases; nucleotides not matched to a gene: 9. Germline V gives CDR1 DFQATT, CDR2 SNEGSKA (reference sequence). CDR3 length: 14 residues. CDR3 protein: CSASAASGIPEQFF. DNA for the CDR3: TGCAGTGCTAGTGCGGCTAGCGGGATACCTGAGCAGTTCTTC.

J is TRBJ2-3 and V is TRBV7-6; D not resolved. Trimming took 2 bases from V and 4 from J, leaving 10 bases between them. CDR1 is SGHVS, CDR2 FNYEAQ, per germline. The CDR3 has 14 amino acids. The CDR3 sequence is CASSLQIRPDTQYF. CDR3 sequence (DNA): TGTGCCAGCAGCTTACAGATCCGTCCAGATACGCAGTATTTT. Complete variable domain (other parts from reference TRBV7-6 and TRBJ2-3): GAGVSQSPRYKVTKRGQDVALRCDPISGHVSLYWYRQALGQGPEFLTYFNYEAQQDKSGLPNDRFSAERPEGSISTLTIQRTEQRDSAMYRCASSLQIRPDTQYFGPGTRLTVL.

In this sample, this clonotype turned up a few times. The rearrangement joins TRBV3-1 to TRBJ2-7, with TRBD1 matching over 8 bases. J lost 1 base, V lost 4 bases, and 12 bases had no gene match. This CDR3 has 17 residues. Germline CDR1 and CDR2: LGHDT and YNNKEL (reference sequence). The CDR3 loop reads CASSPEGQGLISYEQYF. The CDR3 DNA is TGTGCCAGCAGCCCAGAAGGACAGGGTCTTATATCCTACGAGCAGTACTTC.

This clonotype was observed many times. J is TRBJ2-5 and V is TRBV6-1, with 12 bases lining up with TRBD2. From germline, CDR1 is MNHNS and CDR2 SASEGT. The CDR3 has 16 amino acids. Germline trimming cut 6 bases from V and 5 bases from J; bases unmatched to any gene: 10. The CDR3 DNA is TGTGCCAGCAGACCACACTCCCTAGCGGGAGGGGAGACCCAGTACTTC. Protein: CASRPHSLAGGETQYF.

This clonotype was picked up many times. The genes are TRBV2 and TRBJ2-5, with no clear D. The germline CDR1 and CDR2 sequences are SNHLY and FYNNEI. Trimming shortened V by 7 bases and J by 3 bases, and 6 bases separated the two germline ends. The CDR3 totals 11 residues. CDR3 loop: CASTKEETQYF. CDR3 in DNA: TGTGCCAGCACCAAAGAAGAGACCCAGTACTTC.

This clonotype was counted ten times or more. J is TRBJ2-4 and V is TRBV20-1; no firm D call. V was cut by 4 bases and J by 5 bases, with 18 bases left in between. The CDR3 consists of 15 residues. CDR1 DFQATT and CDR2 SNEGSKA come from the germline V gene (reference sequence). DNA of the CDR3: TGCAGTGCTATCCAAGGTCGAGTGGCCCAAAACATTCAGTACTTC. It is translated as CSAIQGRVAQNIQYF.

This clonotype came up many times. The rearrangement joins TRBV6-5 to TRBJ1-6; D call uncertain. The CDR3 consists of 17 residues. V lost 2 bases to trimming and J lost 7 bases, with 18 bases between them. Germline values: CDR1 MNHEY, CDR2 SVGAGI. For the CDR3, the DNA is TGTGCCAGCAGTTACGAGTTTGGTGAGCGCCTCAATTCACCCCTCCACTTT. Translation gives CASSYEFGERLNSPLHF.

The table lists this clonotype with many counts. CDR3 in amino acids: CASSVVLSSVTEAFF. CDR3 sequence (DNA): TGTGCCAGCAGCGTAGTATTATCCTCCGTCACTGAAGCTTTCTTT. The chain couples TRBV9 to TRBJ1-1; D not resolved. Germline V gene lookup returns CDR1 SGDLS and CDR2 YYNGEE. The CDR3 is 15 residues long. Deletions cut 0 bases from V and 4 bases from J, with 13 bases between.

The chain joins TRBV5-4 to TRBJ2-7; 9 bases match TRBD1. The V and J ends lost 4 bases and 4 bases, in that order; junction bases with no gene match: 9. Looked up from germline, CDR1 is SGHNT and CDR2 is YYREEE (reference sequence). The CDR3 has 15 amino acids. CDR3 DNA: TGTGCCAGCAGCAGGAGTACAGGGGGCCAGTACGAGCAGTACTTC. Amino acids: CASSRSTGGQYEQYF. Filled out from reference TRBV5-4 and TRBJ2-7, the complete variable domain reads ETGVTQSPTHLIKTRGQQVTLRCSSQSGHNTVSWYQQALGQGPQFIFQYYREEENGRGNFPPRFSGLQFPNYSSELNVNALELDDSALYLCASSRSTGGQYEQYFGPGTRLTVT.

This clonotype appeared many times. The gene calls are TRBV12-3 or TRBV12-4 and TRBJ1-3; D uncertain. The germline V and J ends were trimmed by 2 bases and 0 bases, with 8 bases remaining between them. This CDR3 has 15 amino acids. CDR3 sequence reads: CASSLLLDSGNTIYF. CDR3 bases: TGTGCCAGCAGTTTACTACTAGACTCTGGAAACACCATATATTTT.

This clonotype was seen at least ten times. The chain joins TRBV29-1 to TRBJ2-1, with D uncertain. This CDR3 has 10 amino acids. Deletions cut 7 bases from V and 14 bases from J, with 15 bases between. Germline-derived CDR1 and CDR2 are SQVTM and ANQGSEA. DNA for the CDR3: TGCAGCGCCCTAGGCCGGACCAAGTTCTTC. Its protein product is CSALGRTKFF.

This clonotype came up many times. This chain uses TRBV11-1 with TRBJ2-3; 9 positions agree with TRBD2. The germline V gene has CDR1 SGHAT and CDR2 FQDESV (reference sequence). After removal of 5 bases from V and 0 bases from J, the junction contained 12 bases not matched to a gene. The CDR3 totals 18 residues. The CDR3 nucleotides are TGTGCCAGCAGCCTCGGAGGCGGGGGGGATACTAGCACAGATACGCAGTATTTT. Its translation: CASSLGGGGDTSTDTQYF. Filled out from reference TRBV11-1 and TRBJ2-3, the complete variable domain reads EAEVAQSPRYKITEKSQAVAFWCDPISGHATLYWYRQILGQGPELLVQFQDESVVDDSQLPKDRFSAERLKGVDSTLKIQPAELGDSAMYLCASSLGGGGDTSTDTQYFGPGTRLTVL.

This clonotype has at least ten counts. The gene calls are TRBV24-1 and TRBJ1-5, with D maybe TRBD1 (5 bases). Germline V CDR1 and CDR2: KGHDR, SFDVKD. The CDR3 is 16 amino acids. V was cut by 2 bases and J by 4 bases, with 14 bases left in between. The CDR3 coding sequence is TGTGCCACCAGTGATTCTTGGGGGGATAAGAATCAGCCCCAGCATTTT. Amino acid sequence: CATSDSWGDKNQPQHF.

The CDR3 DNA follows: TGTGCCAGCAGCCCAGACACCGCTCAGAACGAAGCTTTCTTT. It yields the protein CASSPDTAQNEAFF. J is TRBJ1-1 and V is TRBV9; D unclear. This CDR3 has 14 residues. CDR1 SGDLS and CDR2 YYNGEE come from the germline V gene. Trimming shortened V by 4 bases and J by 8 bases, and 18 bases separated the two germline ends.

This clonotype was seen ten or more times. The chain joins TRBV12-3 or TRBV12-4 to TRBJ1-5, with a tentative D call TRBD1 (5 bases). CDR3 length equals 15 residues. V lost 6 bases and J lost 0, with 12 bases in between. In nucleotides, the CDR3 is TGTGCCAGCAGAGCGGACATTCATAGCAATCAGCCCCAGCATTTT. Translating it yields CASRADIHSNQPQHF.

This clonotype was recorded many times. The rearrangement links TRBV9 to TRBJ2-3; 7 bases fit TRBD1. V was clipped by 0 bases and J by 2 bases; unmatched bases: 3. The CDR3 is 15 residues long. Germline assignment: CDR1 SGDLS and CDR2 YYNGEE. In DNA form, the CDR3 reads TGTGCCAGCAGCGTAGGAGGGACAGTCACAGATACGCAGTATTTT. Its protein product is CASSVGGTVTDTQYF.